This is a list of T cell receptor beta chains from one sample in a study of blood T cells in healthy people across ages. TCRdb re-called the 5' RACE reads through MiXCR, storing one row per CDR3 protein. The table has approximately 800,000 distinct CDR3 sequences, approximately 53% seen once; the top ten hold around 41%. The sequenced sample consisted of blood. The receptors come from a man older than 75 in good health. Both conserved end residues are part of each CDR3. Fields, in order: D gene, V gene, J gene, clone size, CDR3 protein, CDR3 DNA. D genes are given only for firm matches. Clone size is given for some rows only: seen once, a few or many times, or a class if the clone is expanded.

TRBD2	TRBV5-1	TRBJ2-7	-	CASSYGTSGRQGYEQYF	TGCGCCAGCAGTTACGGGACTAGCGGGAGGCAAGGCTACGAGCAGTACTTC
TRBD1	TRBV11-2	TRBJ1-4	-	CASSARVGTGKRATNEKLFF	TGTGCCAGCAGCGCCAGGGTGGGGACAGGGAAACGAGCAACTAATGAAAAACTGTTTTTT
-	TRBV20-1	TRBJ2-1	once	CSASGEGSAYNEQFF	TGCAGTGCCAGTGGGGAAGGGAGTGCCTACAATGAGCAGTTCTTC
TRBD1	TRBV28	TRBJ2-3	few	CASTMGQGYTDTQYF	TGTGCCAGCACTATGGGACAGGGGTACACAGATACGCAGTATTTT
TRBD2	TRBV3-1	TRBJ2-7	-	CASSQDLAGLYEQYF	TGTGCCAGCAGCCAAGACCTAGCGGGACTCTACGAGCAGTACTTC
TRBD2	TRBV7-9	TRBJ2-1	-	CASSLLRGRTSDNEQFF	TGTGCCAGCAGCTTACTACGTGGACGGACTAGCGACAATGAGCAGTTCTTC
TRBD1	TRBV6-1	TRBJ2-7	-	CASRATGQGTYEQYF	TGTGCCAGCAGGGCTACGGGACAGGGCACTTACGAGCAGTACTTC
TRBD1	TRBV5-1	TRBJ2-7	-	CASSTTGGGSYEQYF	TGCGCCAGCAGCACGACAGGGGGGGGGTCCTACGAGCAGTACTTC
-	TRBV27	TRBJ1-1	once	CASSLREPRQYRLNTEAFF	TGTGCCAGCAGTTTAAGGGAGCCCCGACAGTACAGGCTGAACACTGAAGCTTTCTTT
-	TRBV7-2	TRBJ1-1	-	CASSLFQGRTEAFF	TGTGCCAGCAGCTTATTTCAGGGGAGGACTGAAGCTTTCTTT
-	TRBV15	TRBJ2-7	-	CATSRDGWGVYEQYF	TGTGCCACCAGCAGAGATGGGTGGGGGGTCTACGAGCAGTACTTC
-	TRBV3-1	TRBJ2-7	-	CASSQDFSGEQYF	TGTGCCAGCAGCCAAGATTTCTCGGGCGAGCAGTACTTC
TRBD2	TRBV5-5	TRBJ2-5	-	CASSLLASGSEHETQYF	TGTGCCAGCAGCTTGCTGGCTAGCGGGAGTGAGCACGAGACCCAGTACTTC
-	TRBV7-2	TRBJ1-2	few	CASSLESRDPAGYTF	TGTGCCAGCAGCTTAGAATCCAGGGATCCAGCTGGCTACACCTTC
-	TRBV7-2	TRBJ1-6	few	CASSPLYGSPLHF	TGTGCCAGCAGCCCCCTTTATGGTTCACCCCTCCACTTT
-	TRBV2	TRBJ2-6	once	CASSAGEANVLTF	TGTGCCAGCAGTGCGGGCGAGGCCAACGTCCTGACTTTC
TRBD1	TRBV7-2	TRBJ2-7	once	CAISWTGEGFYEQYF	TGTGCCATCAGTTGGACAGGGGAGGGGTTCTACGAGCAGTACTTC
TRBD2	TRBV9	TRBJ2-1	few	CASSVTSGRYNEQFF	TGTGCCAGCAGCGTTACTAGCGGGAGGTACAATGAGCAGTTCTTC
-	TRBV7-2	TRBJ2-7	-	CASTVGYEQYF	TGTGCCAGCACTGTGGGTTACGAGCAGTACTTC
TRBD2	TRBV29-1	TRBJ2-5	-	CSAKRTGGETQYF	TGCAGCGCCAAGAGGACGGGGGGGGAGACCCAGTACTTC
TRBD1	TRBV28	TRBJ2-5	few	CASSLGAGQGAETQYF	TGTGCCAGCAGTTTAGGCGCGGGACAGGGGGCTGAGACCCAGTACTTC
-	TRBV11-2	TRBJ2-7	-	CASSPIAYDYEQYF	TGTGCCAGCAGCCCCATAGCTTACGACTACGAGCAGTACTTC
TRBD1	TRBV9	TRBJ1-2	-	CASSLDRGGGYTF	TGTGCCAGCAGTCTCGACAGGGGCGGGGGCTACACCTTC
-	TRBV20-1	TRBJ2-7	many	CSARGALSSYEQYF	TGCAGTGCCCGAGGAGCCTTGAGCTCCTACGAGCAGTACTTC
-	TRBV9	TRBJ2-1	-	CAGSVTQRGGGEQFF	TGTGCCGGCAGCGTAACGCAGCGGGGAGGGGGAGAGCAGTTCTTC
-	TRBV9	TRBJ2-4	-	CASSPRLGGGLAKNIQYF	TGTGCCAGCAGCCCACGACTTGGCGGGGGCTTAGCCAAAAACATTCAGTACTTC
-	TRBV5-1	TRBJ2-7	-	CASNNQELGDQYF	TGCGCCAGCAACAATCAGGAACTTGGGGACCAGTACTTC
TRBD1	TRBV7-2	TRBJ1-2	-	CASSTSSGTGAYGHTF	TGTGCCAGCAGCACCTCGTCCGGGACAGGGGCTTATGGCCACACCTTC
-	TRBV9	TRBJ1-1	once	CASSVWGANTEAFF	TGTGCCAGCAGCGTATGGGGGGCGAACACTGAAGCTTTCTTT
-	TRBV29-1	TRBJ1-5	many	CSSPRLGNQPQHF	TGCAGCTCGCCCAGGCTTGGCAATCAGCCCCAGCATTTT
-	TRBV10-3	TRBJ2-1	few	CAISEALNGEQFF	TGTGCCATCAGTGAAGCGTTAAACGGTGAGCAGTTCTTC
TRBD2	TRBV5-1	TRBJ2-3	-	CASSLLASGTDTQYF	TGCGCCAGCAGCTTGTTGGCTAGCGGGACGGATACGCAGTATTTT
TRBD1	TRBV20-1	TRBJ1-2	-	CSAPGQGFYGYTF	TGCAGTGCGCCGGGACAGGGTTTTTACGGCTACACCTTC